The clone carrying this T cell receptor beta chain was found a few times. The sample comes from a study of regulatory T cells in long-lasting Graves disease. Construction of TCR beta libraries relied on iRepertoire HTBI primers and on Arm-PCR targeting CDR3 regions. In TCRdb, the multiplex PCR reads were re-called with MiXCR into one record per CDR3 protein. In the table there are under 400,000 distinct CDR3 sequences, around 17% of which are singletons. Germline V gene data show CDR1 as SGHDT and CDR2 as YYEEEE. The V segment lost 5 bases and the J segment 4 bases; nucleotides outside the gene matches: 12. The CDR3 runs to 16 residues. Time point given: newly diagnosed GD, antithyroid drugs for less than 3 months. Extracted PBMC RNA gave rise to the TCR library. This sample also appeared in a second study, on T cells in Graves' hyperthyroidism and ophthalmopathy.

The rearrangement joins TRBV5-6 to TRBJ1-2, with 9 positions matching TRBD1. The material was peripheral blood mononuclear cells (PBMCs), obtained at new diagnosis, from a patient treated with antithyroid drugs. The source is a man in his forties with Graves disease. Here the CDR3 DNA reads TGTGCCAGCAGACCAGGGTTACAGGGGGCCGGCTATGGCTACACCTTC. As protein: CASRPGLQGAGYGYTF.